These 14 T cell receptor beta chains originate from one sample sequenced in a study of CD8+CD57+ T cells in acquired aplastic anemia. Genomic DNA provided the template from which TCR beta VDJ and CDR3 profiles were obtained. From the reads, TCRdb called clonotypes with MiXCR, one entry per CDR3 protein. The table includes fewer than 200,000 distinct CDR3 sequences, 71% detected once. Individuals selected for sequencing had exhibited CD8+CD57+ cell expansion on flow cytometry. The sample consisted of sorted CD4+, CD8+, or CD8+CD57+ T cells (not recorded which) from PBMCs. All receptors derive from a human donor with aplastic anemia.

The rearrangement joins TRBV7-8 to TRBJ1-2, with D maybe TRBD1 (6 bases). The germline V gene encodes CDR1 SGHVS and CDR2 FQNEAQ. CDR3 length equals 13 residues. Trimming left V 1 base short and J 8 bases short, with 11 bases between. CDR3 nucleotide sequence: TGTGCCAGCAGCTTAGTACAGGGTTGGGGCTACACCTTC. It translates to CASSLVQGWGYTF.

The chain uses TRBV29-1 and TRBJ1-2; unclear D gene. Germline V CDR1 and CDR2: SQVTM, ANQGSEA. Trimming pared 1 base from V and 8 bases from J, leaving 14 bases between. The CDR3 totals 13 residues. The CDR3 nucleotides are TGCAGCGTTGAAGTACGAGAAGAAGGGGGCTACACCTTC. Translated, it gives CSVEVREEGGYTF.

The chain is built from TRBV7-9 and TRBJ2-7; TRBD1 aligns across 7 bases. The CDR3 consists of 14 residues. CDR1 is SEHNR and CDR2 is FQNEAQ in the germline V gene (reference sequence). The trim removed 5 bases at V and 2 bases at J, leaving 6 bases unmatched. CDR3 loop: CASSRIGTAYEQYF. DNA of the CDR3: TGTGCCAGCAGCCGTATCGGGACAGCCTACGAGCAGTACTTC.

The chain has TRBV7-6 and TRBJ1-6; D gene uncertain. Looked up from germline, CDR1 is SGHVS and CDR2 is FNYEAQ. This CDR3 has 16 residues. V was cut by 8 bases and J by 0 bases, with 14 bases left in between. The CDR3 is CASSQLGSSYNSPLHF. The CDR3 bases are TGTGCCAGCTCCCAACTGGGCAGCTCCTATAATTCACCCCTCCACTTT.

The chain is built from TRBV7-9 and TRBJ2-3, with unresolved D. The CDR3 consists of 16 residues. Trimming pared 1 base from V and 4 bases from J, leaving 15 bases between. CDR1 and CDR2 (germline): SEHNR, FQNEAQ (reference sequence). This CDR3 is CASSLVGNSGPDTQYF. The CDR3 nucleotides read TGTGCCAGCAGCTTAGTGGGGAATAGTGGTCCAGATACGCAGTATTTT.

The sample holds many counts of this clonotype. This sequence joins TRBV19 and TRBJ2-1; the D is unclear. The CDR3 extends over 14 amino acids. V gave up 5 bases and J gave up 0 bases, with 8 bases separating them. CDR1 is LNHDA and CDR2 is SQIVND in the germline V gene (reference sequence). This chain's CDR3 is CASSGPTSYNEQFF. The CDR3 coding sequence is TGTGCCAGTAGTGGCCCCACCTCCTACAATGAGCAGTTCTTC.

The chain uses TRBV7-9 and TRBJ1-5; no firm D call. The CDR3 length is 13 residues. V lost 7 bases to trimming and J lost 5 bases, with 12 bases between them. Germline loops: CDR1 SEHNR, CDR2 FQNEAQ (reference sequence). The CDR3 DNA sequence: TGTGCCAGCAACGAAAGGTTCGATCAGCCCCAGCATTTT. This sequence encodes CASNERFDQPQHF.

The V and J genes are TRBV29-1 and TRBJ2-3; 8 bases fit TRBD1. This CDR3 region has 15 residues. The germline V gene encodes CDR1 SQVTM and CDR2 ANQGSEA. V shed 6 bases and J 4 bases; nucleotides not matched to a gene: 12. CDR3 residues: CSVHYAGGNPDTQYF. The DNA for the CDR3 is TGCAGCGTCCATTATGCAGGGGGCAACCCAGATACGCAGTATTTT.

The genes are TRBV20-1 and TRBJ2-1; D not resolved. CDR1 is DFQATT, CDR2 SNEGSKA, per germline (reference sequence). Trimming stripped 0 bases from V and 8 bases from J, with 5 bases between. This CDR3 region has 11 residues. The CDR3 DNA sequence: TGCAGTGCTAGAGATCAGCATGAGCAGTTCTTC. Its translation is CSARDQHEQFF.

The J gene is TRBJ1-5, the V gene TRBV20-1; the D is unclear. The CDR3 loop spans 15 amino acids. The V end was cut by 4 bases, the J end by 6 bases, with 19 bases between. CDR1 and CDR2 from the germline V gene are DFQATT and SNEGSKA (reference sequence). CDR3 coding DNA: TGCAGTGCTATCTCGGGCAGGCGAGGGAGTCAGCCCCAGCATTTT. It translates to CSAISGRRGSQPQHF.

A few counts support this clonotype. The CDR3 nucleotides are TGTGCCACCAGTGAGCGGGGTAGCACAGATACGCAGTATTTT. Protein: CATSERGSTDTQYF. This chain connects TRBV24-1 to TRBJ2-3; a weak D match, TRBD2 (6 bases). CDR3 length equals 14 residues. Germline CDR1 is KGHDR and CDR2 is SFDVKD. Trimming left V 4 bases short and J 0 bases short, with 7 bases between.

The gene calls are TRBV7-9 and TRBJ1-2; 8 bases line up with TRBD1. With V trimmed by 4 bases and J by 7 bases, 14 bases remained unmatched. The CDR3 runs 16 residues. The V gene's germline CDR1 is SEHNR and CDR2 FQNEAQ (reference sequence). In DNA, the CDR3 is TGTGCCAGCAGCTCGGACAGGGTCGGGGGCTTAGGTGGCTACACCTTC. This codes for CASSSDRVGGLGGYTF.

This clonotype occurred a few times. The V gene is TRBV7-8, the J gene TRBJ2-5, with 9 bases aligning to TRBD2. Germline V gene lookup returns CDR1 SGHVS and CDR2 FQNEAQ. There are 16 residues in the CDR3. After removal of 2 bases from V and 5 bases from J, the junction contained 9 bases not matched to a gene. Written as DNA, the CDR3 is TGTGCCAGCAGCTTATCTGCGCGGGGGGGACAGGAGACCCAGTACTTC. The encoded protein is CASSLSARGGQETQYF.

On this clonotype itself: Relative to the germline gene, one junction end is altered; a read error may explain this. This chain uses TRBV5-1 with TRBJ2-3; either TRBD1 or TRBD2 may supply D (7 bases each). Germline CDR1 reads SGHRS; CDR2 reads YFSETQ. The CDR3 runs 16 residues. In DNA, the CDR3 is TGCGCCAGCAGCTTGATGGCTAGCGGAGGGACAGATACTCAGTATTTT. Translation gives CASSLMASGGTDTQYF.